The sequence of this T cell receptor (beta chain) was determined in a study of blood T cell repertoires in COVID-19. Turning to the study itself: Sites across the United States, Italy and Spain contributed samples from acute and convalescent COVID-19.

This clone was recorded once. Sequenced by immunoSEQ multiplex PCR; TCRdb stores in-frame clones only, minus some. The sample gives about 58,000 clones, approximately 86% of which show up once; 7.4% is in the top ten. This CDR3 region has 14 residues. Germline V gene data show CDR1 as LGHNA and CDR2 as YSLEER. Trimming pared 4 bases from V and 6 bases from J, leaving 16 bases between. The TCR originated in a human donor with active COVID-19. The donor label of this sample is uncertain. The J gene is TRBJ2-7, the V gene TRBV4-3; D might be TRBD2 (5 bases). The sequencing sample was made of peripheral blood. Written as DNA, the CDR3 is TGCGCCAGCAGCCTCGAGGGCTTGTCCGGCGAGCAGTACTTC. Translation: CASSLEGLSGEQYF.